This note documents a single T cell receptor beta chain sequence. The entry originates in a study of blood T cell repertoires in COVID-19. Sequencing was performed with immunoSEQ multiplex PCR; in TCRdb, only in-frame clones are kept and a portion is missing. The sample records 150,000 to 200,000 clones, 86% being singletons. The CDR3 spans 19 residues. Per the germline V gene, CDR1 is MDHEN and CDR2 is SYDVKM. V was pared by 6 bases and J by 5 bases, with 17 bases of the junction left unmatched. Material for sequencing was PBMCs or T cells enriched from blood (not recorded which). This sequence originates from a woman aged 25-40 years who had recovered from COVID-19. The J gene is TRBJ2-5, the V gene TRBV28; 14 bases agree with TRBD2. DNA for the CDR3: TGTGCCAGCAGCGGCGGACTAGCGGGAGGTGGGAATAGGTTGGAGACCCAGTACTTC. It translates to CASSGGLAGGGNRLETQYF.